This TCR beta chain is from a study of blood T cell repertoires in COVID-19. Overall study context: The samples span acute and convalescent COVID-19 from the United States, Italy and Spain. Sources were T cells, B-cell-depleted T cells, or PBMCs; the material itself was cDNA or gDNA.

Study processing details: Reference gene primer amplification yielded estimated nucleated cell counts. The data were produced by immunoSEQ multiplex PCR, yet TCRdb's version contains in-frame clones alone and is incomplete. The V and J calls and clone size come from that table; D and trimming were worked out from the DNA. This table holds 9,500 to 12,000 clones, 87% found once. This sequence originates from a man under 40 with active or convalescent COVID-19. The sample taken for sequencing was peripheral blood.

This CDR3 is CASSLRFESNTIYF. As DNA, the CDR3 is TGTGCCAGCAGTTTAAGATTCGAGAGTAACACCATATATTTT. V usage is TRBV27 and J usage is TRBJ1-3, with unresolved D. Germline CDR1 MNHEY, CDR2 SMNVEV (reference sequence). CDR3 length equals 14 residues. Trimming shortened V by 2 bases and J by 7 bases, and 12 bases separated the two germline ends.